The rows below give T cell receptor beta chains drawn from one sample of a study of cytomegalovirus exposure and HLA in healthy donors. Generated by immunoSEQ multiplex PCR, the TCRdb table keeps only in-frame clones and is missing some. Among about 140,000 clones listed, approximately 82% were seen once. Input material: PBMCs. These receptors all come from an older woman in good health and CMV-seropositive. CDR3s include the opening cysteine and the closing phenylalanine or tryptophan. Fields, in order: D gene, V gene, clone size, J gene, CDR3 DNA, CDR3 protein. The D gene is left open where the match is weak. Clone size is shown for a subset of rows, as once, few, many or a class of expanded clone.

NA	TRBV28	NA	TRBJ1-4	TGTGCCAGCAGTTCCGGGGGAGGTGAAAAACTGTTTTTT	CASSSGGGEKLFF
TRBD2	TRBV27	NA	TRBJ2-7	TGTGCCACCAAGTGGACTAGCGCTTCCTCCTACGAGCAGTACTTC	CATKWTSASSYEQYF
TRBD2	TRBV5-4	NA	TRBJ2-1	TGTGCCAGCAGCCGGTGGACTAGCGGGAGGGCCGACGAGCAGTTCTTC	CASSRWTSGRADEQFF
TRBD2	TRBV6-5	few	TRBJ2-3	TGTGCCAGCAGTTACCTAGCGGGAAGTGATACGCAGTATTTT	CASSYLAGSDTQYF
NA	TRBV7-2	NA	TRBJ1-2	TGTGCCAGCAGCTTACCCGATAGCAGCTATGGCTACACCTTC	CASSLPDSSYGYTF
NA	TRBV6-5	NA	TRBJ1-1	TGTGCCACGGCCAGGGGCCAATTGAACACTGAAGCTTTCTTT	CATARGQLNTEAFF
NA	TRBV5-1	NA	TRBJ2-5	TGCGCCAGCAGCTCAACGGGGGGCGGGTGGCAAGAGACCCAGTACTTC	CASSSTGGGWQETQYF
NA	TRBV6-5	NA	TRBJ1-1	TGTGCCAGCAGTTACCTAGATCAGGGCCCTGAAGCTTTCTTT	CASSYLDQGPEAFF
TRBD1	TRBV27	NA	TRBJ1-1	TGTGCCAGCAGTTGGGACAGGGTGAACACTGAAGCTTTCTTT	CASSWDRVNTEAFF
TRBD2	TRBV4-3	NA	TRBJ2-7	TGCGCCAGCAGCCGTCAAACTAGCGGGGGCAACTACGAGCAGTACTTC	CASSRQTSGGNYEQYF
TRBD1	TRBV11-3	NA	TRBJ2-7	TGTGCCAGCAGCCCGCGGACAGGTAGCTCCTACGAGCAGTACTTC	CASSPRTGSSYEQYF
TRBD2	TRBV5-1	NA	TRBJ2-3	TGCGCCAGCAGCTTAGCGGGAGCAGATACGCAGTATTTT	CASSLAGADTQYF
TRBD1	TRBV18	NA	TRBJ2-1	TGTGCCAGCTCCCCCCTGGGGCAGGGGGCTTACAATGAGCAGTTCTTC	CASSPLGQGAYNEQFF
TRBD2	TRBV7-2	NA	TRBJ2-7	TGTGCCAGCAGCCTCGGGCTAGCGGCCACCTACGAGCAGTACTTC	CASSLGLAATYEQYF
NA	TRBV7-3	once	TRBJ2-2	TGTGCCAGCAGCTTAACTCCTGAGGGCCTTGCCGGGGAGCTGTTTTTT	CASSLTPEGLAGELFF
NA	TRBV7-2	few	TRBJ1-3	TGTGCCAGCAGCTTAGCGGCAGGGAGGTTACCAAGCTCTGGAAACACCATATATTTT	CASSLAAGRLPSSGNTIYF
NA	TRBV5-6	once	TRBJ2-2	TGTGCCAGCAGCTTTGCCCGGGGAGCCGGGGAGCTGTTTTTT	CASSFARGAGELFF
TRBD2	TRBV28	NA	TRBJ2-3	TGTGCCAGCAGTCCGTCCGGGACTAGGACAGATACGCAGTATTTT	CASSPSGTRTDTQYF
TRBD2	TRBV14	NA	TRBJ2-5	TGTGCCAGCAGCCAAGAGCCTAGCGGGGAAAAGCCCTTGTACCAAGAGACCCAGTACTTC	CASSQEPSGEKPLYQETQYF
TRBD2	TRBV6-5	NA	TRBJ2-3	TGTGCCAGCAGACCGGGACTAGCGGCAGATACGCAGTATTTT	CASRPGLAADTQYF
NA	TRBV19	NA	TRBJ1-5	TGTGCCAGTAGTATAGAGAGGGCAGGTCAGCCCCAGCATTTT	CASSIERAGQPQHF
NA	TRBV2	NA	TRBJ2-1	TGTGCCAGTACTTGGGGGACAAGCTCCTACAATGAGCAGTTCTTC	CASTWGTSSYNEQFF
NA	TRBV20-1	NA	TRBJ1-2	TGCAGTACTCCGGTGGACTATGGCTACACCTTC	CSTPVDYGYTF
NA	TRBV5-6	NA	TRBJ1-2	TGTGCCAGCACCGGAGGTCCGGGTTCGCGTGGCTACACCTTC	CASTGGPGSRGYTF
NA	TRBV5-1	once	TRBJ1-3	TGCGCCAGCAGCCTAGAACCGCTTACCTCTCGCTCTGGAAACACCATATATTTT	CASSLEPLTSRSGNTIYF
NA	TRBV5-1	NA	TRBJ2-3	TGCGCCAGCACCCCCGGCCTCAGGTGGGATACGCAGTATTTT	CASTPGLRWDTQYF
NA	TRBV19	NA	TRBJ1-2	TGTGCCAGTAGTATTGTCGGCGGAAGAGCTAACTATGGCTACACCTTC	CASSIVGGRANYGYTF
NA	TRBV28	NA	TRBJ2-1	TGTGCCAGCCGTCTTGCGGAGAACGGTAGGAATGAGCAGTTCTTC	CASRLAENGRNEQFF
NA	TRBV7-2	NA	TRBJ2-5	TGTGCCAGCAGCGGGGGGAGGCAAGAGACCCAGTACTTC	CASSGGRQETQYF
NA	TRBV5-1	NA	TRBJ2-5	TGCGCCAGCAGCTTGATTTCGGTCCAAGAGACCCAGTACTTC	CASSLISVQETQYF
NA	TRBV30	once	TRBJ1-5	TGTGCCTGGAGTGTAACAGGTTCTGGGCCCCAGCATTTT	CAWSVTGSGPQHF
NA	TRBV2	NA	TRBJ2-1	TGTGCCAGCAGTCTGGACGGGGGCAATGAGCAGTTCTTC	CASSLDGGNEQFF
NA	TRBV5-6	NA	TRBJ1-5	TGTGCCAGCAGCTTGACAGGCCCCCGACGCCAGCCCCAGCATTTT	CASSLTGPRRQPQHF
TRBD2	TRBV2	NA	TRBJ2-3	TGTGCCAGCAGGGGACCGGGACTAGCGGGACCACATAGCACAGATACGCAGTATTTT	CASRGPGLAGPHSTDTQYF
NA	TRBV4-2	NA	TRBJ2-1	TGTGCCAGCAGCCAAGATCCAGACAATGAGCAGTTCTTC	CASSQDPDNEQFF
NA	TRBV7-9	NA	TRBJ2-1	TGTGCCAGCAGCTTAGAGCGGGTCCACAATGAGCAGTTCTTC	CASSLERVHNEQFF
NA	TRBV11-2	NA	TRBJ1-5	TGTGCCAGCAGCTCCGGCCCCGGGGGTAGTCAGCCCCAGCATTTT	CASSSGPGGSQPQHF
TRBD2	TRBV7-6	once	TRBJ2-1	TGTGCCAGCAGCTCCCTAGCGGGATGGAATGAGCAGTTCTTC	CASSSLAGWNEQFF
NA	TRBV4-1	NA	TRBJ1-5	TGCGCCAGCAGTAGAGCTATTAGCAATCAGCCCCAGCATTTT	CASSRAISNQPQHF
NA	TRBV5-6	NA	TRBJ2-7	TGTGCCAGCAGCTTGTGGACTTACGAGCAGTACTTC	CASSLWTYEQYF